These 5 T cell receptor beta chains came from one sample sequenced in a study of post-analysis software for immune sequencing data. Broader study findings: A handful of TRBV segments occurring more often in patients than controls included TRBV5-6, TRBV5-1 and TRBV20-1.

Presence of unique molecular identifiers characterized the TCR beta cDNA libraries. Each CDR3 protein is one row after TCRdb ran MiXCR on the PCR reads. The sample consists of roughly 600,000 distinct CDR3 sequences, roughly 46% of them appearing once. Their antigens remain unidentified. Material for sequencing was blood. The receptors come from a girl aged 5-17 years with multiple sclerosis.

The V gene is TRBV4-1, the J gene TRBJ2-1; D is unresolved. The germline V gene encodes CDR1 MGHRA and CDR2 YSYEKL. V was clipped by 0 bases and J by 5 bases, with 8 bases between them. This CDR3 has 14 residues. The CDR3 DNA reads as TGCGCCAGCAGCCAAGAGCCAGGAAACAATGAGCAGTTCTTC. Its protein is CASSQEPGNNEQFF.

The genes are TRBV5-5 and TRBJ2-1, with D perhaps TRBD1 (6 bases). The CDR3 spans 15 residues. CDR1 and CDR2 (germline): SGHKS, YYEKEE (reference sequence). The V end lost 4 bases, the J end lost 1 base, and 12 bases lay between the germline ends. CDR3 amino acids: CASSGLRGSYNEQFF. The CDR3 region has the DNA TGTGCCAGCAGCGGGCTTAGGGGGTCCTACAATGAGCAGTTCTTC.

V and J are TRBV3-1 and TRBJ2-7; no clear D. The CDR3 covers 15 residues. Germline CDR1 reads LGHDT; CDR2 reads YNNKEL (reference sequence). Trimming pared 1 base from V and 6 bases from J, leaving 16 bases between. The CDR3 DNA follows: TGTGCCAGCAGCCAAGCTGGGCGGTCTAGAATCGAGCAGTACTTC. Its protein is CASSQAGRSRIEQYF.

In its sample, this clonotype was seen a few times. Mismatch with germline at one junction end may stem from a read error. This chain connects TRBV5-1 to TRBJ1-1; weak D call: TRBD1 (5 bases). This CDR3 spans 13 amino acids. The germline V gene has CDR1 SGHRS and CDR2 YFSETQ. CDR3 protein: CASSPIQDTEAFF. CDR3 DNA: TGCGCCAGCAGCCCTATTCAGGACACCGAAGCTTTCTTT.

This chain links TRBV5-1 with TRBJ2-5; D is unresolved. Trimming took off 0 bases at V and 1 base at J, with 7 bases between the two ends. CDR3 length equals 14 residues. CDR1 and CDR2 from the germline V gene are SGHRS and YFSETQ. CDR3: CASSLEAAQETQYF. In nucleotides, the CDR3 is TGCGCCAGCAGCTTGGAGGCGGCCCAAGAGACCCAGTACTTC.